This TCR beta chain was identified during a study of B cell selection in AIRE deficiency. Study results and limitations: Of several thousand shared Treg TCRbeta sequences, around 31% were healthy-donor-only and approximately 9.7% patient-only. With only TCRbeta sequenced, about 37% of shared healthy Treg sequences overlapped Tconv.

V lost 1 base, J lost 4 bases, and 16 bases lay in between. Germline V CDR1 and CDR2: SGHTA, FQGNSA. The CDR3 is made up of 17 amino acids. Method: immunoSEQ multiplex PCR; TCRdb's copy keeps in-frame clones and lacks some. The table includes about 21,000 clones, 94% detected once. The regulatory T cell sort gate was CD4+CD25hiCD127low/negative. With regard to this clone: The antigen is undetermined.

This TCR derives from a human donor with AIRE deficiency. V is TRBV7-2 and J is TRBJ2-2; perhaps TRBD1 as D (6 bases). The specimen sequenced was Tregs sorted from PBMCs. CDR3 residues: CASSLGLGRGGTGELFF. Here the CDR3 DNA reads TGTGCCAGCAGCTTAGGATTGGGTCGAGGGGGCACCGGGGAGCTGTTTTTT.